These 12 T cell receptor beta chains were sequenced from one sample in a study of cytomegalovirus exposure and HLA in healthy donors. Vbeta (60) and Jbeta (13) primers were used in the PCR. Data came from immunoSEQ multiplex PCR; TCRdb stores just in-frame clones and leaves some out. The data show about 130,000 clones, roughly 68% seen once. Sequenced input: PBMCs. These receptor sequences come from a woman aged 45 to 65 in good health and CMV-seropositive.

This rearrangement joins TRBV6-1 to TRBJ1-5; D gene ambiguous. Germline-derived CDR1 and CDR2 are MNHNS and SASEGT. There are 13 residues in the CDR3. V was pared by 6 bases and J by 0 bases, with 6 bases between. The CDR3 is CASRFYSNQPQHF. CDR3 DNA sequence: TGTGCCAGCAGATTCTATAGCAATCAGCCCCAGCATTTT.

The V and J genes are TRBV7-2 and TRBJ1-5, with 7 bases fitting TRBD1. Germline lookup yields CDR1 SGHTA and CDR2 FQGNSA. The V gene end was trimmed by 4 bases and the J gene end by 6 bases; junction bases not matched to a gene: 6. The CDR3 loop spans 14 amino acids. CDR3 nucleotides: TGTGCCAGCAGCTCCAGACAGGGAGGTCAGCCCCAGCATTTT. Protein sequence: CASSSRQGGQPQHF.

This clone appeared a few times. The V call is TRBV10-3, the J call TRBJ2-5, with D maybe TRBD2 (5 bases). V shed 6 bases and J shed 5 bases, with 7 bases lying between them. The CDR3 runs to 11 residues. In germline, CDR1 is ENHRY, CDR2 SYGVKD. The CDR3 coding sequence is TGTGCCATCAGCTCGGGGGAGACCCAGTACTTC. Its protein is CAISSGETQYF.

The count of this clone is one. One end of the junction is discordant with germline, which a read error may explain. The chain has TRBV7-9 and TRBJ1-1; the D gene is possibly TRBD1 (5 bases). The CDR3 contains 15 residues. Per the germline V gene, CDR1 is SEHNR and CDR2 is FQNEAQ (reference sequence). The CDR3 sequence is CSSSRSGGVVPEAFF. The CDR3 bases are TGTTCCAGCAGCCGGTCGGGGGGTGTCGTGCCTGAAGCTTTCTTT.

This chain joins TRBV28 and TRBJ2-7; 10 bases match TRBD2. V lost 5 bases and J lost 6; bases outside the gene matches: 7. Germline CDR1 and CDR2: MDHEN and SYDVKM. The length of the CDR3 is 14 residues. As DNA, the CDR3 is TGTGCCAGCAGTATCAGCGGGGGGGCCTCCGAGCAGTACTTC. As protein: CASSISGGASEQYF. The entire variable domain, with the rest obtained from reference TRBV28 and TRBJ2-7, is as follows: DVKVTQSSRYLVKRTGEKVFLECVQDMDHENMFWYRQDPGLGLRLIYFSYDVKMKEKGDIPEGYSVSREKKERFSLILESASTNQTSMYLCASSISGGASEQYFGPGTRLTVT.

Written as DNA, the CDR3 is TGTGCCAGCAACCTGACTAGCGGGGGGTCCGGGTCGCAGTATTTT. It yields the protein CASNLTSGGSGSQYF. This chain links TRBV5-4 with TRBJ2-3; 13 bases map to TRBD2. The germline CDR1 and CDR2 sequences are SGHNT and YYREEE (reference sequence). Trimming removed 6 bases from V and 10 bases from J; junction bases left unmatched: 11. The CDR3 has 15 residues.

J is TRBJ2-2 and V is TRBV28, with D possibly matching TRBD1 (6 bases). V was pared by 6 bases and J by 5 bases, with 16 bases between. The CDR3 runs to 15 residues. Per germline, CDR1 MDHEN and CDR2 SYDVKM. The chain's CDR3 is CASSPLGAWTGELFF. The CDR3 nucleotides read TGTGCCAGCAGCCCTCTGGGGGCTTGGACCGGGGAGCTGTTTTTT.

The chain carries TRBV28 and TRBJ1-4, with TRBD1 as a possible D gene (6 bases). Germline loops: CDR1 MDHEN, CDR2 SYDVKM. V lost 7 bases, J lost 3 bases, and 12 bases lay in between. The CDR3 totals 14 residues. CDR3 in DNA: TGTGCCAGCACCCGGACAGCAGCTAATGAAAAACTGTTTTTT. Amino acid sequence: CASTRTAANEKLFF.

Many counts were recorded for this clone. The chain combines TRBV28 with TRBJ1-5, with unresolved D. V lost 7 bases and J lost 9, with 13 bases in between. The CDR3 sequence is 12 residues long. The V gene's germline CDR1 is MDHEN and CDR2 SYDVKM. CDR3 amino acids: CASTPLRGPQHF. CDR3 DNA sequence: TGTGCCAGCACTCCTCTCCGGGGGCCCCAGCATTTT.

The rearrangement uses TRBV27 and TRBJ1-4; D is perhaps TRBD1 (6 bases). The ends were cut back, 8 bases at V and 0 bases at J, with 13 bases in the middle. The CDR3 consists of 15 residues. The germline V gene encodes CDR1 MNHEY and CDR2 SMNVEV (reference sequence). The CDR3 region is CASAGRGATNEKLFF. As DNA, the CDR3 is TGTGCCAGCGCCGGCAGGGGAGCAACTAATGAAAAACTGTTTTTT.

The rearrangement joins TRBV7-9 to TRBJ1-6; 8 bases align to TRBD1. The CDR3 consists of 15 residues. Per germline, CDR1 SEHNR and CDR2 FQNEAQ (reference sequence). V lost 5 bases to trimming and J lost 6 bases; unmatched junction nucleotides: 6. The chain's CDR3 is CASSRQGKSNSPLHF. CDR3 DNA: TGTGCCAGCAGCAGACAGGGGAAATCTAATTCACCCCTCCACTTT. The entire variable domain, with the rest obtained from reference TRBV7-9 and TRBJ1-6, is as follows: DTGVSQNPRHKITKRGQNVTFRCDPISEHNRLYWYRQTLGQGPEFLTYFQNEAQLEKSRLLSDRFSAERPKGSFSTLEIQRTEQGDSAMYLCASSRQGKSNSPLHFGNGTRLTVT.

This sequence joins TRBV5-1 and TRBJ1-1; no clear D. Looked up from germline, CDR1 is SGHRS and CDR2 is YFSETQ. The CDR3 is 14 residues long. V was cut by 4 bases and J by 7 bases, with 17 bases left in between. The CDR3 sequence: CASSPLGRGSEAFF. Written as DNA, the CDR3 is TGCGCCAGCAGCCCCCTAGGGCGGGGAAGTGAAGCTTTCTTT.